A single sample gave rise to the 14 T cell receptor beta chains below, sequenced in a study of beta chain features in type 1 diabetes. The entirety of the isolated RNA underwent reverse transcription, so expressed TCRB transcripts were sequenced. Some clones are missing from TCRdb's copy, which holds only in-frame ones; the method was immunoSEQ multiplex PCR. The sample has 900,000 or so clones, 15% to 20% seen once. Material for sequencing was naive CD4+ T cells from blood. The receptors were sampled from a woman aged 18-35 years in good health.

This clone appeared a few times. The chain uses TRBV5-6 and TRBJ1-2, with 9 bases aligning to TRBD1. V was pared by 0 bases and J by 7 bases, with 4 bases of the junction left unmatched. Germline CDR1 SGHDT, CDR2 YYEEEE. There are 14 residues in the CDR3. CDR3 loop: CASSLVGQGFGYTF. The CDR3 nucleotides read TGTGCCAGCAGCTTGGTGGGACAGGGCTTTGGCTACACCTTC.

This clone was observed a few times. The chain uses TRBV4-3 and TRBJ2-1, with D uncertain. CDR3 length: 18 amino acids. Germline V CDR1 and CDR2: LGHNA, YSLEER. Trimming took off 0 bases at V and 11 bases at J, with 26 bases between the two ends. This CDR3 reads CASSQEAPESFRPGQQFF. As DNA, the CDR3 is TGCGCCAGCAGCCAAGAAGCTCCTGAGAGTTTTAGGCCAGGTCAGCAGTTCTTC.

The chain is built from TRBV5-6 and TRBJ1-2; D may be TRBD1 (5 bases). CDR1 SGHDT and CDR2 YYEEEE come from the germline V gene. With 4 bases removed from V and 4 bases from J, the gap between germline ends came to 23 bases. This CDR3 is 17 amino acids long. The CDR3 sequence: CASSPGPYDTLRYGYTF. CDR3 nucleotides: TGTGCCAGCAGCCCGGGGCCGTACGACACACTTCGCTATGGCTACACCTTC.

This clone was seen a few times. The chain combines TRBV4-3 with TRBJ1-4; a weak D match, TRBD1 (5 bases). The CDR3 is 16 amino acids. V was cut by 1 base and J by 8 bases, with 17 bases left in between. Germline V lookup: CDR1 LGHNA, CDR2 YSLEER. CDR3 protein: CASSQVAGRVEEKLFF. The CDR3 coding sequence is TGCGCCAGCAGCCAAGTTGCGGGGCGGGTCGAGGAAAAACTGTTTTTT.

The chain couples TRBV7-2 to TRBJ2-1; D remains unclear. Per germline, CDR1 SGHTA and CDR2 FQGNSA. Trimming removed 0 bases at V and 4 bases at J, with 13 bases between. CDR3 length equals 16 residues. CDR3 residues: CASSLAVSPRYNEQFF. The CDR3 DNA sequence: TGTGCCAGCAGCTTAGCGGTCTCGCCGAGGTACAATGAGCAGTTCTTC.

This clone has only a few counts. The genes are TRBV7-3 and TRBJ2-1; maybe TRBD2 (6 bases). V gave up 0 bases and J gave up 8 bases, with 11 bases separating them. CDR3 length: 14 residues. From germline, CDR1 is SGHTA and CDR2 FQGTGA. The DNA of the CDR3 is TGTGCCAGCAGCTTAACGTCTAGCGATGATGAGCAGTTCTTC. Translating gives CASSLTSSDDEQFF. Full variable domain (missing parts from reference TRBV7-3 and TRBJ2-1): GAGVSQTPSNKVTEKGKYVELRCDPISGHTALYWYRQSLGQGPEFLIYFQGTGAADDSGLPNDRFFAVRPEGSVSTLKIQRTERGDSAVYLCASSLTSSDDEQFFGPGTRLTVL.

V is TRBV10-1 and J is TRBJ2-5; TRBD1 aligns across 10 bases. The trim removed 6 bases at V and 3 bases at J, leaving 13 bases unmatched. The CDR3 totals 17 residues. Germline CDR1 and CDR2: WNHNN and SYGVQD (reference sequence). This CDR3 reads CASSAGGTGTGEETQYF. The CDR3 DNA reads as TGCGCCAGCAGCGCGGGCGGAACCGGGACAGGGGAAGAGACCCAGTACTTC.

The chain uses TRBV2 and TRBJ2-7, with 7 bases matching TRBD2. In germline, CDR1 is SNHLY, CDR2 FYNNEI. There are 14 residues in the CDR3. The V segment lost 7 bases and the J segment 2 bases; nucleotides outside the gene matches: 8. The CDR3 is CASNRREITYEQYF. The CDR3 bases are TGTGCCAGCAATAGGCGGGAGATTACCTACGAGCAGTACTTC.

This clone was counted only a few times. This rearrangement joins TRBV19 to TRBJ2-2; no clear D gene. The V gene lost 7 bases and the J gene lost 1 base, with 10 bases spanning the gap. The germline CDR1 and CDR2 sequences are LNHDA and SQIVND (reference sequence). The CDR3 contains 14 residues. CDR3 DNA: TGTGCCAGTACGACGTTACTGAACACCGGGGAGCTGTTTTTT. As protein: CASTTLLNTGELFF.

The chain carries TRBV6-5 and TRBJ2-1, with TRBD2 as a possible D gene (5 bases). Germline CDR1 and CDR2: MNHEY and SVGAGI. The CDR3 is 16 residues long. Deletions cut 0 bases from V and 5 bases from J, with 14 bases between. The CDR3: CASSYSLASFHNEQFF. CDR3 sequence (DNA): TGTGCCAGCAGTTACTCGTTGGCTAGCTTCCACAATGAGCAGTTCTTC.

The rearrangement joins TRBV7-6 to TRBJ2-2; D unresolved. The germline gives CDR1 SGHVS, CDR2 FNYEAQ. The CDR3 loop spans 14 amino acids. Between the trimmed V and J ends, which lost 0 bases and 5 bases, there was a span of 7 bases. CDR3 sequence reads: CASSLARMTGELFF. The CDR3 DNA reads TGTGCCAGCAGCTTAGCGCGGATGACCGGGGAGCTGTTTTTT.

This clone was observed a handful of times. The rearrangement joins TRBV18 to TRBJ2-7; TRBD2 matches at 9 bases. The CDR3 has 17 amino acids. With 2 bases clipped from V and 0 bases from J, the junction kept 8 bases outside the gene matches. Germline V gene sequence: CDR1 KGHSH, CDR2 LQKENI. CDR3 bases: TGTGCCAGCTCACCAAAGGTGGCGGGAGGGGACTCCTACGAGCAGTACTTC. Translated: CASSPKVAGGDSYEQYF.

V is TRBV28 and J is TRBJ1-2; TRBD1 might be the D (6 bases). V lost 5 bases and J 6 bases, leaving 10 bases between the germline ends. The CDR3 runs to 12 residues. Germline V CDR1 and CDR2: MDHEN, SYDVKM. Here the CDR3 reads CASSEQGHGYTF. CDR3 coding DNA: TGTGCCAGCAGTGAACAGGGACATGGCTACACCTTC.

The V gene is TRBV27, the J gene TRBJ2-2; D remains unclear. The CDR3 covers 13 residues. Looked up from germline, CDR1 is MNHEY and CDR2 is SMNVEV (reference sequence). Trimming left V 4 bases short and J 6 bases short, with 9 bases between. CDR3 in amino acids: CASSSSWPGELFF. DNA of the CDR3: TGTGCCAGCAGTTCCTCATGGCCCGGGGAGCTGTTTTTT.